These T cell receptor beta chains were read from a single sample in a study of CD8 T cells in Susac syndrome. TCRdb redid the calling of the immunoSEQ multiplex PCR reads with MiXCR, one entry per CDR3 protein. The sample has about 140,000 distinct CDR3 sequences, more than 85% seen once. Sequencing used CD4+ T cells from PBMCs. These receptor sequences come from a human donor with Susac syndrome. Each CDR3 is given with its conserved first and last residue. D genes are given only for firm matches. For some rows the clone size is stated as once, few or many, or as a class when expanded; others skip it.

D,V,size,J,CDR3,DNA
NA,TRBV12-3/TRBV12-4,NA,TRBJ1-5,CASSWSAVSNQPQHF,TGTGCCAGCAGTTGGTCGGCCGTGAGCAATCAGCCCCAGCATTTT
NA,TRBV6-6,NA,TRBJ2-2,CASSYPRGGLTGELFF,TGTGCCAGCAGTTACCCTAGAGGGGGGCTGACCGGGGAGCTGTTTTTT
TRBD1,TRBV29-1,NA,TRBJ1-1,CSVRQGVGTTEAFF,TGCAGCGTTCGACAGGGGGTGGGGACCACTGAAGCTTTCTTT
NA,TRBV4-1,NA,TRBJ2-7,CASSQDNSYEQYF,TGCGCCAGCAGCCAAGATAATAGCTACGAGCAGTACTTC
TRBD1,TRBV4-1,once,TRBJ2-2,CASSRQGVNTGELFF,TGCGCCAGCAGCCGACAGGGGGTGAACACCGGGGAGCTGTTTTTT
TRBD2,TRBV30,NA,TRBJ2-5,CAWSVRSSSGEGETQYF,TGTGCCTGGAGTGTACGGTCGTCTAGCGGAGAGGGAGAGACCCAGTACTTC
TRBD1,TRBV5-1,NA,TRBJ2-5,CASSPSPGGVQETQYF,TGCGCCAGCAGCCCGAGCCCAGGGGGTGTCCAAGAGACCCAGTACTTC
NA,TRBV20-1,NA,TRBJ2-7,CSLPDSNGNEQYF,TGCAGTCTTCCGGACAGCAACGGGAACGAGCAGTACTTC
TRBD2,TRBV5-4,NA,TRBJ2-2,CASSLIAGLTGELFF,TGTGCCAGCAGCTTGATAGCGGGCCTCACCGGGGAGCTGTTTTTT
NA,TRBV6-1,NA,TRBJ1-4,CASAKGGFDEKLFF,TGTGCCAGCGCGAAGGGGGGCTTCGATGAAAAACTGTTTTTT
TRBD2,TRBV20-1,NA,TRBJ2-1,CSALASGAFNEQFF,TGCAGTGCCCTCGCTAGCGGGGCATTCAATGAGCAGTTCTTC
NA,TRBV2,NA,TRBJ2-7,CASSEGGLGQGYEQYF,TGTGCCAGCAGTGAAGGCGGTCTGGGACAAGGCTACGAGCAGTACTTC
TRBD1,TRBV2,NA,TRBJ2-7,CASSDGTGLYEQYF,TGTGCCAGCAGTGACGGGACAGGGCTCTACGAGCAGTACTTC
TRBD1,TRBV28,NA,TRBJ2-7,CASSFSSGGVYEQYF,TGTGCCAGCAGTTTTTCGTCAGGGGGCGTTTACGAGCAGTACTTC
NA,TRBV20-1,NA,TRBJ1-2,CSARRTPQGSRYGYTF,TGCAGTGCTAGAAGAACCCCACAGGGCAGCCGCTATGGCTACACCTTC
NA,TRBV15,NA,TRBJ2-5,CATSEKSETQYF,TGTGCCACCAGCGAGAAATCGGAGACCCAGTACTTC